This T cell receptor (beta chain) was identified in a study of high-grade serous ovarian cancer treatment subgroups. The tumor samples were collected prior to definitive surgery or chemotherapy. V was pared by 0 bases and J by 4 bases, with 14 bases between. CDR3 length: 15 residues. Germline CDR1 and CDR2: SGHRS and YFSETQ. Only in-frame clones appear in the TCRdb table, and some are missing; sequencing was by immunoSEQ multiplex PCR. The repertoire consists of several thousand clones, with 60% to 75% occurring once and the leading ten covering less than 10%. The clonotype originates from a human donor with high-grade serous ovarian cancer. J is TRBJ2-7 and V is TRBV5-1, with a possible D match to TRBD1 (5 bases). Input material: tumor tissue. The CDR3 nucleotides read TGCGCCAGCAGCTTGGAGGCAGGGTCGGTTTACGAGCAGTACTTC. Its translation: CASSLEAGSVYEQYF.